The 28 T cell receptor beta chains listed next were all sequenced from one sample in a study of T cell repertoires in cytomegalovirus infection. TCRdb used MiXCR to reprocess the reads, holding one entry per CDR3 protein. The sample lists 500,000 or so distinct CDR3 sequences, 15% to 20% seen once, with 24% in the top ten. Material for sequencing was CD8+ T cells from PBMCs. The receptors here all came from a human donor in good health (CMV status not recorded). Some clones in this sample may be carry-over from other donors' samples.

V gene TRBV19 combines with J gene TRBJ1-5, with D possibly being TRBD1 (6 bases). The germline gives CDR1 LNHDA, CDR2 SQIVND (reference sequence). The length of the CDR3 is 13 residues. V was cut by 3 bases and J by 12 bases, with 15 bases left in between. The CDR3 sequence is CASSMAGTRLQHF. The DNA of the CDR3 is TGTGCCAGTAGTATGGCTGGGACAAGGCTCCAGCATTTT.

This clonotype turned up a few times. This chain connects TRBV13 to TRBJ1-1; 7 bases fit TRBD1. Germline V gene lookup returns CDR1 PRHDT and CDR2 FYEKMQ (reference sequence). The CDR3 is 12 residues long. J was trimmed by 7 bases and V by 5 bases; bases with no gene match: 4. In DNA, the CDR3 is TGTGCCAGCAGCGGGGGACAGATTGAAGCTTTCTTT. This codes for CASSGGQIEAFF.

This clonotype was detected a few times. The V and J genes are TRBV27 and TRBJ2-1, with TRBD2 identical over 12 bases. The V segment lost 6 bases and the J segment 10 bases; nucleotides outside the gene matches: 7. Germline V gene data show CDR1 as MNHEY and CDR2 as SMNVEV (reference sequence). CDR3 length: 14 residues. The DNA for the CDR3 is TGTGCCAGCAGCGGACTAGCGGGACAAGACGAGCAGTTCTTC. Amino acid sequence: CASSGLAGQDEQFF.

V usage is TRBV4-1 and J usage is TRBJ1-5; D gene ambiguous. The CDR3 is made up of 14 amino acids. CDR1 is MGHRA, CDR2 YSYEKL, per germline. Trimming pared 0 bases from V and 2 bases from J, leaving 5 bases between. In DNA form, the CDR3 reads TGCGCCAGCAGCCAAGAAGTGGGCAATCAGCCCCAGCATTTT. Translation: CASSQEVGNQPQHF.

This clonotype was seen a handful of times. The chain uses TRBV6-5 and TRBJ1-1; tentatively, D is TRBD1 (6 bases). V was pared by 7 bases and J by 5 bases, with 14 bases between. CDR3 length equals 13 residues. Germline-derived CDR1 and CDR2 are MNHEY and SVGAGI. The CDR3 nucleotides are TGTGCCAGCACCCGGGGGCGCAGAACTGAAGCTTTCTTT. Translation: CASTRGRRTEAFF.

A word on this clonotype: This likely comes from a read error, as the CDR3 has no conserved phenylalanine or tryptophan at its end. The chain links TRBV27 to TRBJ2-1; 7 bases are a match to TRBD2. Germline V CDR1 and CDR2: MNHEY, SMNVEV (reference sequence). This CDR3 comprises 14 residues. V trimming: 8 bases; J trimming: 8 bases; junction bases outside the gene matches: 12. CDR3 protein: CASVGGTGGDEQFL. Written as DNA, the CDR3 is TGTGCCAGCGTGGGCGGGACGGGGGGTGATGAGCAGTTCTTA.

The chain carries TRBV28 and TRBJ1-2; no reliable D call. CDR1 is MDHEN and CDR2 is SYDVKM in the germline V gene. The CDR3 consists of 11 residues. Trimming removed 7 bases from V and 8 bases from J, with 11 bases in between. CDR3 residues: CASTSGGGYTF. For the CDR3, the DNA is TGTGCCAGCACTAGCGGTGGGGGCTACACCTTC.

This clonotype was seen at least ten times. The chain joins TRBV28 to TRBJ2-3; TRBD1 agrees at 7 bases. The germline V gene has CDR1 MDHEN and CDR2 SYDVKM. Trimming at V came to 1 base and at J to 4 bases, leaving 5 bases not matched to a gene. CDR3 size: 15 residues. Here the CDR3 DNA reads TGTGCCAGCAGTTTATATAGGGGGCGCGCAGATACGCAGTATTTT. Encoded protein: CASSLYRGRADTQYF. The full variable domain, its missing parts supplied by reference TRBV28 and TRBJ2-3, is DVKVTQSSRYLVKRTGEKVFLECVQDMDHENMFWYRQDPGLGLRLIYFSYDVKMKEKGDIPEGYSVSREKKERFSLILESASTNQTSMYLCASSLYRGRADTQYFGPGTRLTVL.

This clonotype was recorded at least ten times. This chain joins TRBV3-1 and TRBJ2-4; D might be TRBD2 (6 bases). The CDR3 totals 17 residues. Trimming took off 0 bases at V and 8 bases at J, with 20 bases between the two ends. CDR1 and CDR2 from the germline V gene are LGHDT and YNNKEL (reference sequence). This CDR3 is CASSQEWGESNTDIQYF. For the CDR3, the DNA is TGTGCCAGCAGCCAAGAGTGGGGGGAGAGTAATACGGACATTCAGTACTTC.

This clonotype was counted many times. The chain has TRBV4-1 and TRBJ2-1; D may correspond to TRBD1 or TRBD2 (5 bases each). V lost 1 base and J 5 bases, leaving 12 bases between the germline ends. The CDR3 extends over 15 amino acids. Looked up from germline, CDR1 is MGHRA and CDR2 is YSYEKL. CDR3 amino acids: CASSQGGRDNNEQFF. In DNA, the CDR3 is TGCGCCAGCAGCCAAGGGGGGAGAGACAACAATGAGCAGTTCTTC.

The chain is built from TRBV7-6 and TRBJ1-2; possible D gene TRBD1, 5 bases. The CDR3 is made up of 15 amino acids. Per the germline V gene, CDR1 is SGHVS and CDR2 is FNYEAQ. Trimming cost V 1 base and J 1 base, with 10 bases left between them. CDR3: CASSLGDSFNYGYTF. CDR3 bases: TGTGCCAGCAGCTTAGGTGACAGCTTTAACTATGGCTACACCTTC.

This rearrangement joins TRBV6-6 to TRBJ2-7; no reliable D call. The CDR3 runs to 12 residues. Trimming took 2 bases from V and 6 from J, leaving 8 bases between them. The germline CDR1 and CDR2 sequences are MNHNY and SVGAGI (reference sequence). The CDR3 sequence: CASSYEIVEQYF. The CDR3 coding sequence is TGTGCCAGCAGTTACGAGATAGTCGAGCAGTACTTC.

In this sample, this clonotype turned up a few times. This chain joins TRBV28 and TRBJ1-2; D not resolved. CDR1 MDHEN and CDR2 SYDVKM come from the germline V gene. Trimming stripped 4 bases from V and 4 bases from J, with 10 bases between. The CDR3 has 13 residues. Here the CDR3 reads CASSSPEGYGYTF. CDR3 bases: TGTGCCAGCAGTTCCCCAGAAGGCTATGGCTACACCTTC.

This clonotype was detected many times. The V call is TRBV7-6, the J call TRBJ2-5; 7 bases map to TRBD2. The CDR3 has 15 residues. V was clipped by 3 bases and J by 5 bases; unmatched bases: 9. The germline V gene encodes CDR1 SGHVS and CDR2 FNYEAQ. CDR3 region: CASSFLAVLGETQYF. The CDR3 coding sequence is TGTGCCAGCAGCTTCCTAGCGGTCCTTGGGGAGACCCAGTACTTC.

As regards this clonotype: The junction departs from the called germline gene at one end, perhaps through a read error. The CDR3 sequence: CARSSGLVDSVEPYF. CDR3 nucleotides: TGTGCCAGAAGCTCGGGACTAGTAGATTCGGTCGAGCCGTACTTC. J is TRBJ2-7 and V is TRBV11-3, with 8 bases matching TRBD2. There are 15 residues in the CDR3. Germline V gene lookup returns CDR1 SGHNT and CDR2 YENEEA.

This clonotype came up many times. The chain couples TRBV19 to TRBJ1-1; 9 bases align to TRBD1. The J segment lost 0 bases and the V segment lost 5 bases, leaving 10 bases of the junction unmatched. This CDR3 spans 17 amino acids. CDR1 and CDR2 from the germline V gene are LNHDA and SQIVND (reference sequence). The CDR3 DNA reads as TGTGCCAGTAGTCCACGGGACAGGGTTCCCATGAACACTGAAGCTTTCTTT. Protein: CASSPRDRVPMNTEAFF.

In its sample, this clonotype was seen a few times. The chain has TRBV27 and TRBJ1-2; D unresolved. V gave up 0 bases and J gave up 8 bases, with 10 bases separating them. Germline V gene sequence: CDR1 MNHEY, CDR2 SMNVEV (reference sequence). The CDR3 runs 13 residues. As DNA, the CDR3 is TGTGCCAGCAGTTTATCGGGTACCCGCGGCTACACCTTC. This codes for CASSLSGTRGYTF.

The V call is TRBV5-1, the J call TRBJ1-2; the D gene is possibly TRBD1 (6 bases). Germline lookup yields CDR1 SGHRS and CDR2 YFSETQ. The V end was cut by 0 bases, the J end by 4 bases, with 13 bases between. This CDR3 region has 15 residues. The CDR3 bases are TGCGCCAGCAGCTTGGGCCAGGGGTTTGGCTATGGCTACACCTTC. Amino acid sequence: CASSLGQGFGYGYTF.

J is TRBJ2-5 and V is TRBV7-9; TRBD2 matches 7 bases. The CDR3 is made up of 15 amino acids. Germline V gives CDR1 SEHNR, CDR2 FQNEAQ (reference sequence). The V and J ends lost 5 bases and 5 bases, in that order; junction bases with no gene match: 11. Here the CDR3 reads CASSLTGRGRETQYF. CDR3 DNA sequence: TGTGCCAGCAGCCTGACTGGGCGGGGGAGGGAGACCCAGTACTTC.

This clonotype was observed a few times. CDR3 sequence reads: CASSPIGRSGNTEAFF. The DNA for the CDR3 is TGTGCCAGCAGCCCCATTGGGCGCTCGGGGAACACTGAAGCTTTCTTT. This rearrangement joins TRBV9 to TRBJ1-1; no clear D. Germline V gene sequence: CDR1 SGDLS, CDR2 YYNGEE. Trimming cost V 4 bases and J 1 base, with 17 bases left between them. CDR3 length equals 16 residues.

This clonotype was detected ten times or more. This chain uses TRBV4-1 with TRBJ1-1; perhaps TRBD1 as D (5 bases). This CDR3 is built from 16 residues. Trimming shortened V by 1 base and J by 4 bases, and 16 bases separated the two germline ends. CDR1 and CDR2 (germline): MGHRA, YSYEKL. CDR3 protein: CASSQVLGARGTEAFF. CDR3 sequence (DNA): TGCGCCAGCAGCCAAGTGTTAGGGGCGCGGGGCACTGAAGCTTTCTTT.

The CDR3 is CASSVGSAYRDRDPSGANVLTF. The CDR3, as DNA: TGTGCCAGCAGCGTAGGCTCCGCCTACCGGGACAGGGATCCCTCTGGGGCCAACGTCCTGACTTTC. This sequence joins TRBV9 and TRBJ2-6; 9 bases line up with TRBD1. The CDR3 runs 22 residues. Germline CDR1 SGDLS, CDR2 YYNGEE. The V segment lost 0 bases and the J segment 0 bases; nucleotides outside the gene matches: 16.

This clonotype was detected many times. One end of the junction does not line up with germline, which may come from a read error. The chain employs TRBV6-5 and TRBJ1-1, with no clear D. This CDR3 is built from 14 residues. Germline V lookup: CDR1 MNHEY, CDR2 SVGAGI. Written as DNA, the CDR3 is TGTGCCAGCAGTTACTCGGAAGGGAACGCTGAAGCTTTCTTT. It is translated as CASSYSEGNAEAFF.

This clonotype was counted a few times. The rearrangement uses TRBV5-1 and TRBJ1-5; D remains ambiguous. The V end lost 1 base, the J end lost 11 bases, and 13 bases lay between the germline ends. CDR1 is SGHRS and CDR2 is YFSETQ in the germline V gene. The CDR3 is made up of 13 amino acids. The CDR3: CASSLNGGKAQHF. CDR3 sequence (DNA): TGCGCCAGCAGCTTGAACGGTGGAAAGGCCCAGCATTTT.

This clonotype was seen more than once but under ten times. The chain recombines TRBV20-1 with TRBJ1-2; D uncertain. With 0 bases removed from V and 1 base from J, the gap between germline ends came to 9 bases. Germline values: CDR1 DFQATT, CDR2 SNEGSKA (reference sequence). The CDR3 is 14 residues long. The CDR3 DNA sequence: TGCAGTGCTAGAGATTCGAAGGATAACTATGGCTACACCTTC. Translation gives CSARDSKDNYGYTF.

This clonotype was counted ten times or more. The rearrangement uses TRBV27 and TRBJ2-7; no clear D gene. The CDR3 covers 14 residues. CDR1 and CDR2 from the germline V gene are MNHEY and SMNVEV (reference sequence). The V end was cut by 4 bases, the J end by 3 bases, with 13 bases between. This CDR3 is CASSSSWAYYEQYF. The CDR3 nucleotides are TGTGCCAGCAGTTCCTCCTGGGCCTACTACGAGCAGTACTTC.

This clonotype was seen once. The V and J genes are TRBV27 and TRBJ1-6; the D gene is possibly TRBD1 (5 bases). Germline V gives CDR1 MNHEY, CDR2 SMNVEV (reference sequence). The CDR3 loop spans 15 amino acids. V was cut by 4 bases and J by 5 bases, with 12 bases left in between. The CDR3 nucleotides read TGTGCCAGCAGTTCCGATGGGGCTAATAATTCACCCCTCCACTTT. Amino acid sequence: CASSSDGANNSPLHF.

This clonotype was seen ten or more times. The gene calls are TRBV7-8 and TRBJ2-3, with D possibly matching TRBD2 (5 bases). The CDR3 sequence is 13 residues long. V shed 6 bases and J shed 0 bases, with 7 bases lying between them. Germline V lookup: CDR1 SGHVS, CDR2 FQNEAQ. The CDR3 DNA is TGTGCCAGCAGGCGCGGGAGCACAGATACGCAGTATTTT. Translation gives CASRRGSTDTQYF.